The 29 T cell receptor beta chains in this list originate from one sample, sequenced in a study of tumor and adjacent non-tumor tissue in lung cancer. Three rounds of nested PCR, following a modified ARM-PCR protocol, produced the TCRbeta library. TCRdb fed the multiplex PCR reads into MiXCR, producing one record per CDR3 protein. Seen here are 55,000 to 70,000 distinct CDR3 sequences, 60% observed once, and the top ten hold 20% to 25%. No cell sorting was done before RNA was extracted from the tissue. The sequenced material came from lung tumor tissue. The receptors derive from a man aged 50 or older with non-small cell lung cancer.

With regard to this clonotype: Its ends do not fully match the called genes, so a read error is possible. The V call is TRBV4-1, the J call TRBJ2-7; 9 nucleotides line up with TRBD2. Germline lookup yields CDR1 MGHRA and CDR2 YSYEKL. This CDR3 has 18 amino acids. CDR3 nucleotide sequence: TGCGCCAGCAGCCAGGGAACCAGCGGGAGGCTCCTATGCTACGAACAGTACTTC. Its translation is CASSQGTSGRLLCYEQYF.

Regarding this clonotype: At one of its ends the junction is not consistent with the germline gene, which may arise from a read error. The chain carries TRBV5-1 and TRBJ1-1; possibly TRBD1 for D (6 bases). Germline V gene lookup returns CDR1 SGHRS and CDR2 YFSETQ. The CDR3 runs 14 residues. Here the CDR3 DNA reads TGCGCCATCAGCCCGCAGGGGTGGGACACTGAAGCTTTCTTT. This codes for CAISPQGWDTEAFF.

CDR3 in DNA: TGTGCCACATGGACAGGAGGCTCGGTCCTAAGCTCCTACGAGCAGTACTTC. This codes for CATWTGGSVLSSYEQYF. The chain joins TRBV10-3 to TRBJ2-7, with 7 positions matching TRBD1. V lost 10 bases, J lost 0 bases, and 18 bases stayed unmatched. The CDR3 loop spans 17 amino acids. Germline V gene data show CDR1 as ENHRY and CDR2 as SYGVKD.

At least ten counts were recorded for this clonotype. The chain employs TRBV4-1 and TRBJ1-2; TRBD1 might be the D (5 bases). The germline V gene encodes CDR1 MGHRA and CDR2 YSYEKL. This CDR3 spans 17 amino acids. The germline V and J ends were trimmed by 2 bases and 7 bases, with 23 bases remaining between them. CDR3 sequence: CASSQISRAEGKFGYTF. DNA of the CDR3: TGCGCCAGCAGCCAAATCTCCAGGGCGGAGGGGAAGTTTGGCTACACCTTC.

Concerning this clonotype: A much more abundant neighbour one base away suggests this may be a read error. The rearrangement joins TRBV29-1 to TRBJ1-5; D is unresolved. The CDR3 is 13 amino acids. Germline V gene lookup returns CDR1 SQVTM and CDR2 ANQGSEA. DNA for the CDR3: TGCAGCGTTGAGGAGATGGACGGTCAGCACCAGCATTTT. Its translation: CSVEEMDGQHQHF.

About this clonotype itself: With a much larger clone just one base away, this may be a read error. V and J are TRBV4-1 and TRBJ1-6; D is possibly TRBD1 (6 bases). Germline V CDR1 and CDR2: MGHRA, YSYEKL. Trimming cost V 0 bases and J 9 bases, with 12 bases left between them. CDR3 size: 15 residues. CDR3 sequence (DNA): TGCGCCAGCAGCCAAGATAGGGGGAGCATTTCACCCCTCCACTTT. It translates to CASSQDRGSISPLHF.

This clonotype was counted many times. CDR3 nucleotides: TGTGCCAGCAGTGCTACTAGCGCCTACGAGCAGTACTTC. Protein: CASSATSAYEQYF. The V gene is TRBV11-2, the J gene TRBJ2-7, with 7 bases that match TRBD2. The CDR3 spans 13 residues. The V and J ends lost 6 bases and 2 bases, in that order; junction bases with no gene match: 4. Germline CDR1 SGHAT, CDR2 FQNNGV.

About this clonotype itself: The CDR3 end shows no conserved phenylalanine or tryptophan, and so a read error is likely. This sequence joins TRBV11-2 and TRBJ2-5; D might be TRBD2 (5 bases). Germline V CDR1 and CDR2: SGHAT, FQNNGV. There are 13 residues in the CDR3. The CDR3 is CARSLWRSETQYL. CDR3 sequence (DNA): TGTGCTAGGAGCTTATGGAGGTCGGAGACCCAGTACTTG.

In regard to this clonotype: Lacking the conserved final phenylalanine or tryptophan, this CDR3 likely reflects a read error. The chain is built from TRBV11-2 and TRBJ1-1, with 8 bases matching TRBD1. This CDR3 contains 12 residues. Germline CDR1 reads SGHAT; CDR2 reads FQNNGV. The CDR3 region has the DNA TGCGCGAGCAGCTCGGACAGGGCTGAAGCTTTCTTA. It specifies CASSSDRAEAFL.

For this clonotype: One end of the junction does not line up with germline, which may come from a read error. Written as DNA, the CDR3 is TGTGCCACCACCAGGACTGGATCCTACAAGCAGTACTTC. It codes for CATTRTGSYKQYF. The chain carries TRBV10-3 and TRBJ2-7, with D perhaps matching TRBD2 (5 bases). The length of the CDR3 is 13 residues. Germline values: CDR1 ENHRY, CDR2 SYGVKD.

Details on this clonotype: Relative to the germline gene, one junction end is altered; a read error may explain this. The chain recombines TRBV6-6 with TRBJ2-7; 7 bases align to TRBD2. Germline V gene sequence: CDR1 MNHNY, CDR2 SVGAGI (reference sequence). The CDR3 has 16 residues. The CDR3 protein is CASYNSEAGGSHEHYF. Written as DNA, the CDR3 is TGTGCCAGCTATAACTCCGAGGCCGGGGGGTCCCACGAGCACTACTTC.

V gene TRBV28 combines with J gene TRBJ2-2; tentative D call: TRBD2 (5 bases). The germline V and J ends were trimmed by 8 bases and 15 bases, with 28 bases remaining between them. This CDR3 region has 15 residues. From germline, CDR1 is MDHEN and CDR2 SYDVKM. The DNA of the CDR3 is TGTGCCAGCCCCCGCGGACCGGGGAACACCGGGCAGATGTTTTTT. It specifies CASPRGPGNTGQMFF.

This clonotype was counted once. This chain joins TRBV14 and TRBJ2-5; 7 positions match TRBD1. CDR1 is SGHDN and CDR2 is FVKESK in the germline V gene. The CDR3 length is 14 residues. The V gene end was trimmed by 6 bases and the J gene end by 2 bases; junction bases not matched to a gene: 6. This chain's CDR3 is CASSQIRGQETQYF. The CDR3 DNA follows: TGTGCCAGCAGTCAAATCAGGGGGCAAGAGACCCAGTACTTC.

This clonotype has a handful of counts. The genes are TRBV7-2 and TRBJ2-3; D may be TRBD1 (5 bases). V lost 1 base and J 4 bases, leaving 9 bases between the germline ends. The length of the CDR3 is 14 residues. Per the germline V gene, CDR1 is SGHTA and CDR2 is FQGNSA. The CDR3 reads CASSLDQGADTQYF. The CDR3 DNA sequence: TGTGCCAGCAGCTTAGATCAAGGGGCAGATACGCAGTATTTT.

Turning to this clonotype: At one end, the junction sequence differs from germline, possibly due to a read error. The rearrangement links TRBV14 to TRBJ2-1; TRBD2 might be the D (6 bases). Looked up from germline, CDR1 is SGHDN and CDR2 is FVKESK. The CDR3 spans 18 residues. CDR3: CASSLGTPFLEDYNEQLF. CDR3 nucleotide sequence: TGTGCCAGCAGCCTTGGGACTCCATTCCTGGAGGACTACAATGAGCAGTTGTTC.

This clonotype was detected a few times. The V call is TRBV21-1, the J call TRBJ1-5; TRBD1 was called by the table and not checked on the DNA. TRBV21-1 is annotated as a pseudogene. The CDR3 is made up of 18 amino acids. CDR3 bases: TGTACCAGCAGCAAAGAATTCAGGGCAGGGGATAGCAATCAGCCCCAGCATTTT. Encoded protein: CTSSKEFRAGDSNQPQHF.

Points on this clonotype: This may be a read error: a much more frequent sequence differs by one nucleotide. CDR3: CASSYTQGPLHNEQSF. CDR3 DNA sequence: TGTGCCAGCAGTTACACTCAGGGGCCCCTTCACAATGAGCAGTCCTTC. The chain combines TRBV6-5 with TRBJ2-1; TRBD1 might be the D (6 bases). Looked up from germline, CDR1 is MNHEY and CDR2 is SVGAGI. The CDR3 spans 16 residues.

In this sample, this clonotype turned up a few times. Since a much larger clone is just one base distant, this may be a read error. CDR3 amino acids: CSVRQAQGETRYF. As DNA, the CDR3 is TGCAGCGTCCGACAGGCCCAGGGGGAGACCCGGTACTTC. V and J are TRBV29-1 and TRBJ2-5, with 7 nucleotides matching TRBD1. There are 13 residues in the CDR3. Germline CDR1 is SQVTM and CDR2 is ANQGSEA.

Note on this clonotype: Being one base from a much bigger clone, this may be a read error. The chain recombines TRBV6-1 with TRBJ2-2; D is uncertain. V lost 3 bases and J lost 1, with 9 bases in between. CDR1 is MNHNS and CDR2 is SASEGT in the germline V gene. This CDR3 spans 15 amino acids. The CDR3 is CASSEPILNTGELFF. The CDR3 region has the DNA TGTGCCAGCAGTGAGCCCATCTTGAACACCGGGGAGCTGTTTTTT.

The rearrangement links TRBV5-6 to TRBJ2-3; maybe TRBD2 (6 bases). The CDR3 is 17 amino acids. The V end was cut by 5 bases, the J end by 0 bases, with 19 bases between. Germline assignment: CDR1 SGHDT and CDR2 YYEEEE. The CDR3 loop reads CASSLSGGMTSTDTQYF. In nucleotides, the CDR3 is TGTGCCAGCAGTTTGTCTGGCGGGATGACTAGCACAGATACGCAGTATTTT.

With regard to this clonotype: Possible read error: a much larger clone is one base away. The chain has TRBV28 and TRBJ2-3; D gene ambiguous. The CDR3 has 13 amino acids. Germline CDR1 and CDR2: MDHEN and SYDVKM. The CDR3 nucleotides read TGTGCCAGCAGGAAGGGTAGCACAGATGCGCAGTATTTT. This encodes CASRKGSTDAQYF.

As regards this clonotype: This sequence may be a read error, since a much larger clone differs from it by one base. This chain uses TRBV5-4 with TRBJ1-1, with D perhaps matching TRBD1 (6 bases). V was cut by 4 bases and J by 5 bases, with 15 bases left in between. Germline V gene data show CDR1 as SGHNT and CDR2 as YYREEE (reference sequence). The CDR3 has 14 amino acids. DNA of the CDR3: TGTGCCAGCAGCAAAGGACAGTGGGGGACTGAAGCTTTCTTT. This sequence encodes CASSKGQWGTEAFF. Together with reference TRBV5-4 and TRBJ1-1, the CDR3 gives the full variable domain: ETGVTQSPTHLIKTRGQQVTLRCSSQSGHNTVSWYQQALGQGPQFIFQYYREEENGRGNFPPRFSGLQFPNYSSELNVNALELDDSALYLCASSKGQWGTEAFFGQGTRLTVV.

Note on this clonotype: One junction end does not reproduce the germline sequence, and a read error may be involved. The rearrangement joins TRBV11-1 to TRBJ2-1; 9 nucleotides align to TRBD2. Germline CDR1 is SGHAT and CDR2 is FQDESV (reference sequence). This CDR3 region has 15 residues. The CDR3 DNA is TGTGCCAGTAGCTCAACTAGCGGGTCCTACAATGCGCAGTTCTTC. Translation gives CASSSTSGSYNAQFF.

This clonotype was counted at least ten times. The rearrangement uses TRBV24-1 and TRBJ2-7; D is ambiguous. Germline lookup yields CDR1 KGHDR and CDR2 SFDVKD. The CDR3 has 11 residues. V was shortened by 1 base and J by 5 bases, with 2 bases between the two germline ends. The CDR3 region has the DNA TGTGCCACCAGTGATTTCAACGAGCAGTACTTC. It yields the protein CATSDFNEQYF.

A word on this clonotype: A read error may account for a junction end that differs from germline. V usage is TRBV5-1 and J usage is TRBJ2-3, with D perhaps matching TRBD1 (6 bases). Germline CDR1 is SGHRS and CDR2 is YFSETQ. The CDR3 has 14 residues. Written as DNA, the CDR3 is TGCGCCAGCGGCCAACAGGGCGACACAGATACGCACTATTTT. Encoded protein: CASGQQGDTDTHYF.

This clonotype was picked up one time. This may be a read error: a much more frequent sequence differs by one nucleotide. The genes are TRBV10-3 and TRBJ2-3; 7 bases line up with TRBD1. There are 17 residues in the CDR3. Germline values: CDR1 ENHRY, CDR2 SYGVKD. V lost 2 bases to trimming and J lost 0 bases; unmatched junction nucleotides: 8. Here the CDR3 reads CAISEARGQTSTDTQYF. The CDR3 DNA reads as TGTGCCATCAGTGAGGCCCGGGGACAGACGAGCACAGATACGCAGTATTTT.

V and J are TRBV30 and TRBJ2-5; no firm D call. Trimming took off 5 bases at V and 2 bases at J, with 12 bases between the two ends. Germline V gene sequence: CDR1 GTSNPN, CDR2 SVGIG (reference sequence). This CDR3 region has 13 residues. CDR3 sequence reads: CAWQYMTQETQYF. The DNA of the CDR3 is TGTGCCTGGCAGTATATGACACAAGAGACCCAGTACTTC.

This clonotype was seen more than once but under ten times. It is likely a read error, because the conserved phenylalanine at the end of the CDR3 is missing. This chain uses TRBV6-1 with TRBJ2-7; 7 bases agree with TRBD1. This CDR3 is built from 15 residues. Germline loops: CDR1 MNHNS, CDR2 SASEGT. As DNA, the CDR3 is TGCGCCAGCAGACGCACCCAAGTAGACAGGGACGAGCAGTACTCC. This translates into CASRRTQVDRDEQYS.

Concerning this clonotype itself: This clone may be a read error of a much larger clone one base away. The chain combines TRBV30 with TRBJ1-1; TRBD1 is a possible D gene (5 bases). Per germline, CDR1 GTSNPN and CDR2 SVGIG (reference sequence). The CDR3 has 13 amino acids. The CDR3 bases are TGTGCGGCGGAGAGAAACGGAGGGACTGAAGTTTTCTTT. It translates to CAAERNGGTEVFF.